This T cell receptor beta chain is from a study of T cells in placental villitis. With regard to the full study: The study compared placental TCR-beta repertoires across villitis of unknown etiology, gestational-age-matched unaffected controls, and infectious villitis to test an allograft-versus-infection hypothesis. What the work shows at the level of the full study, not this receptor alone: Expanded clones in villitis of unknown etiology were found to be largely private to each placenta, suggesting the absence of a single initiating antigen. Clonality was higher in villitis of unknown etiology placentae than in controls (median around 0.06 versus 0.006, p=0.0025), which points to clonal expansion. Because the paraffin blocks included small amounts of decidua, some of the captured T cells, particularly in controls, may have been decidual rather than villous infiltrates. Bulk tissue sequencing could not distinguish helper, regulatory or cytotoxic T cells, nor maternal versus fetal T cells, and excluded gamma-delta receptors. CMV-specific clone frequencies were higher in infectious CMV cases than in villitis of unknown etiology (roughly 0.011 vs 0.001), and the villitis of unknown etiology frequencies did not differ from those of controls.

Around 9 placentae with a pathological diagnosis of high-grade villitis of unknown etiology were selected using the Amsterdam Criteria. Significantly higher gravidity and parity and more prior miscarriages were observed in mothers with villitis of unknown etiology than in the control and infectious villitis groups. After delivery, placentae were collected and subjected to gross and histological evaluation prior to the selection of archival tissue. Five 10-micron scrolls were cut from each FFPE block, and DNA was isolated using the AllPrep DNA/RNA FFPE Tissue kit. DNA concentration and purity were evaluated by NanoDrop, whereas RNA quality was assessed on a Bioanalyzer. From its cysteine to its phenylalanine, the CDR3 spans 14 amino acids. The entry retains the CDR3 DNA only, 42 bases that are in frame from base 1. Based on the germline V gene, the CDR1 and CDR2 sequences are MDHEN and SYDVKM. V is reduced by 5 bases and J by 0 bases, leaving a spacing of 9 bases between them.

Comment on this clone: It has no known antigen specificity. The sample holds no much larger clone one base away, and base qualities are not on file.

TCR-beta CDR3 regions were amplified from genomic DNA with the immunoSEQ v4 bias-controlled multiplex PCR assay, run blinded to group allocation. To estimate the quantities of nucleated cells and T cells in each sample, reference gene primers were added alongside the TCR-beta primers. Sequencing of the libraries was performed on an Illumina MiSeq with a 100-cycle paired-end protocol. In the source study's methods: The immunoSEQ Analyzer software was used to calculate diversity and richness, with richness measured by iChao1 and clonality based on Pielou evenness and Shannon diversity (range 0-1, where higher values mean less diversity). CDR3 amino acid sequences together with their V/J genes were searched in VDJdb for CMV, EBV and influenza A specificities using confidence 3 and substitution 2. The Morisita-Horn index was used to assess how much TCR-beta amino acid clonotypes overlapped between the villitis of unknown etiology, infectious villitis and control repertoires. TCRdb mirrors the immuneACCESS table, restricted to in-frame sequences. Some clones are absent from its copies; in checked studies, under half trace to an unresolved V gene, and the reason for the others is unknown. V, J and clone size reflect that table, while D and trimming were determined from the DNA. This sample lists about 1,500 clones; around 76% were detected once. The leading ten clones occupy roughly 13% of the sample.

The chain links TRBV28 with TRBJ2-3; possibly the D gene is TRBD1, per 5 matching bases. The sequence was obtained from a human patient with villitis of unknown etiology; the placental T cells may come from both mother and fetus. Sequencing used placental tissue containing maternal and fetal cells. The CDR3 here reads CASSRRASTDTQYF. The nucleotide sequence is TGTGCCAGCAGTCGCAGGGCGAGCACAGATACGCAGTATTTT.